This T cell receptor (beta chain) is from a study of PD-1 blockade in classical Hodgkin lymphoma. The CDR3 is 14 residues long. CDR1 is SGHTA, CDR2 FQGNSA, per germline. V lost 4 bases to trimming and J lost 8 bases, with 14 bases between them. Sequencing was performed with immunoSEQ multiplex PCR; in TCRdb, only in-frame clones are kept and a portion is missing. The data contain some 52,000 clones, about 89% of them singletons. Time point denoted: cycle 4 day 1 (C4D1), after 5 to 7 weeks of nivolumab. Each of the patients experienced relapse following autologous stem cell transplantation, and their brentuximab vedotin exposure differed. About this clone: Its antigen is still unknown.

Study observations and caveats: With respect to the repertoire differences, their causes, possibly disease activity or prior therapy, remain undefined.

This specimen consisted of peripheral blood mononuclear cells (PBMCs), obtained before the fourth cycle of nivolumab. The clonotype was recovered from a human donor with classical Hodgkin lymphoma. The chain has TRBV7-2 and TRBJ1-4; D uncertain. CDR3 DNA: TGTGCCAGCAGCTCGGTCCTAGGAGGAGAAAAACTGTTTTTT. Translated, it gives CASSSVLGGEKLFF.